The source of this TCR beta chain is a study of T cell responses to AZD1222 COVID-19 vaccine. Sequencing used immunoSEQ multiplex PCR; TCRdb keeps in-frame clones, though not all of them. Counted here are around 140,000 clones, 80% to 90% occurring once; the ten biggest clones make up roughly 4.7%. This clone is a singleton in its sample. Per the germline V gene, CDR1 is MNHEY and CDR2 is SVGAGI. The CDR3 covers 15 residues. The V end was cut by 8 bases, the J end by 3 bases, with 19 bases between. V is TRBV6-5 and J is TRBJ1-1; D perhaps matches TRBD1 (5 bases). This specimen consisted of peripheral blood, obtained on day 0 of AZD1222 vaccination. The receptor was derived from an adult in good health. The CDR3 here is CASQKLGGTDTEAFF. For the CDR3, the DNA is TGTGCCAGCCAAAAGTTGGGGGGTACTGACACTGAAGCTTTCTTT.